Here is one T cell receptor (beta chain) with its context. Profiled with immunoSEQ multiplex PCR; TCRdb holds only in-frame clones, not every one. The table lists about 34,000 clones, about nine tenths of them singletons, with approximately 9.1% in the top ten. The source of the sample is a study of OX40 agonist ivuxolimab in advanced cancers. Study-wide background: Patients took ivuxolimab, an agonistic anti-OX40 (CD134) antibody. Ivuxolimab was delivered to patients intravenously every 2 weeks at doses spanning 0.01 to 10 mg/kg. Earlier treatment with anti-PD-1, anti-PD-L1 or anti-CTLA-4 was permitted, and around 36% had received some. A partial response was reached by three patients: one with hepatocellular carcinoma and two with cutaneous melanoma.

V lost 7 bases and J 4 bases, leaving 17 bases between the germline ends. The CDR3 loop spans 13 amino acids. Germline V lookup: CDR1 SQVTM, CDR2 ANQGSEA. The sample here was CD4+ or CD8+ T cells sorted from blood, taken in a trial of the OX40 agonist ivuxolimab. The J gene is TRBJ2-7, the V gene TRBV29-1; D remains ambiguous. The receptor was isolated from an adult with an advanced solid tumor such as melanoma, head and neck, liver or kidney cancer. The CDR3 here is CSAANYENYEQYF. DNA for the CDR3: TGCAGCGCCGCTAACTACGAAAATTACGAGCAGTACTTC.